This T cell receptor beta chain was sequenced in a study of beta chain features in type 1 diabetes. Study results and caveats: When Type 1 diabetes patients were examined, their TCRB CDR3s proved moderately but significantly shorter in all four CD4+ subsets.

This clone turned up a few times. Antigen specificity is unknown. As every portion of the isolated RNA was reverse transcribed, the sequencing read expressed TCRB transcripts. This table comes from immunoSEQ multiplex PCR, and its TCRdb copy is limited to in-frame clones, with some not included. The table shows some 640,000 clones, with roughly an eighth occurring only once. This sequence originates from a man in his late teens or twenties with type 1 diabetes. The sequenced material came from naive CD4+ T cells from blood.

Written as DNA, the CDR3 is TGTGCCAGCTCACCGGGGACAGGGGTCCCCCACGAGCAGTACTTC. It yields the protein CASSPGTGVPHEQYF. The chain employs TRBV18 and TRBJ2-7, with 10 bases identical to TRBD1. The J segment lost 5 bases and the V segment lost 3 bases, leaving 7 bases of the junction unmatched. This CDR3 has 15 amino acids. Germline V CDR1 and CDR2: KGHSH, LQKENI.